The sequence of this T cell receptor (beta chain) was determined in a study of T cell repertoires in cytomegalovirus infection. About the study: Through public TCR beta signatures, both CMV infection and matching HLA type were indicated.

This clonotype appeared a few times. Its antigen is unidentified. V lost 5 bases and J 2 bases, leaving 22 bases between the germline ends. Germline CDR1 and CDR2: SGHTA and FQGNSA. This CDR3 region has 17 residues. TCRdb re-analysed the reads in MiXCR, keeping a single row per CDR3 protein. The sample records some 700,000 distinct CDR3 sequences, around a third being singletons. General study points: Carriers of CMV plus the relevant HLA were identified by cumulative public TCR beta family frequency. The study found HLA-C-restricted CMV-specific TCR beta clonotypes dominating the ex vivo response.

The chain has TRBV7-2 and TRBJ2-7; TRBD2 might be the D (7 bases). This TCR was recovered from a human donor in good health (CMV status not recorded). Some clones in this sample may be carry-over from other donors' samples. This material consisted of cultured PBMCs, taken from culture after CMV antigen stimulation. The CDR3 DNA follows: TGTGCCAGCAGCCATAATAAAGGGGGAGGGTTCACCTACGAGCAGTACTTC. This gives the protein CASSHNKGGGFTYEQYF.